Below, one T cell receptor beta chain is given with its context. The antigen is undetermined. This specimen belongs to a study of shared clonotypes between healthy human individuals. Study results and limitations: Collection of samples was limited to blood; tissue repertoires likely differ.

Investigators divided CD4+ cells into CD45RA+ naive and CD45RA-negative memory subsets. The germline V gene encodes CDR1 SGHDT and CDR2 YYEEEE. The CDR3 has 11 residues. Trimming stripped 1 base from V and 5 bases from J, with 4 bases between. This table comes from immunoSEQ multiplex PCR, and its TCRdb copy is limited to in-frame clones, with some not included. This table has some 2,100,000 clones, approximately 96% appearing once. This chain links TRBV5-6 with TRBJ2-7; D gene unclear. The source material was naive CD4+ T cells sorted from blood. Regarding subset: CD45RA+ positively selected. The clonotype was recovered from a man aged 18 to 29 in good health. The CDR3, as DNA: TGTGCCAGCAGCTTGAAACACGAGCAGTACTTC. It specifies CASSLKHEQYF.